These 3 T cell receptor beta chains were all obtained from the same sample, sequenced in a study of shared clonotypes between healthy human individuals. The assay was immunoSEQ multiplex PCR, and TCRdb's table has in-frame clones only and misses some. The repertoire holds 2 million to 2.5 million clones, 90% to 96% seen once, with over 0.1% in the top ten. The source material was naive CD4+ T cells sorted from blood. Specified subset: CD45RA+ positively selected. The origin of the receptors is a man younger than 35 in good health.

The gene calls are TRBV7-9 and TRBJ1-1, with TRBD1 identical over 8 bases. V shed 0 bases and J 4 bases; nucleotides not matched to a gene: 4. The germline V gene encodes CDR1 SEHNR and CDR2 FQNEAQ (reference sequence). There are 15 residues in the CDR3. The chain's CDR3 is CASSLALTGGTEAFF. The CDR3, as DNA: TGTGCCAGCAGCTTAGCGTTAACAGGGGGCACTGAAGCTTTCTTT.

The genes are TRBV9 and TRBJ1-3, with D perhaps matching TRBD1 (5 bases). Trimming cost V 5 bases and J 0 bases, with 15 bases left between them. Germline CDR1 SGDLS, CDR2 YYNGEE. This CDR3 has 16 amino acids. In DNA form, the CDR3 reads TGTGCCAGCAGTGGTAGATGGGGGGACTCTGGAAACACCATATATTTT. Protein sequence: CASSGRWGDSGNTIYF. Supplemented by reference TRBV9 and TRBJ1-3, the full variable domain reads DSGVTQTPKHLITATGQRVTLRCSPRSGDLSVYWYQQSLDQGLQFLIQYYNGEERAKGNILERFSAQQFPDLHSELNLSSLELGDSALYFCASSGRWGDSGNTIYFGEGSWLTVV.

V and J are TRBV7-2 and TRBJ2-3; 7 nucleotides align to TRBD2. The CDR3 length is 15 residues. CDR1 and CDR2 from the germline V gene are SGHTA and FQGNSA. Losses at the gene ends were 2 bases for V and 5 bases for J; bases not matched to a gene: 7. CDR3 residues: CASSLSPAGLDTQYF. The DNA for the CDR3 is TGTGCCAGCAGCTTATCACCAGCGGGGTTAGATACGCAGTATTTT.